Presented here are 19 T cell receptor beta chains from one specimen sequenced in a study of T cells in Graves' hyperthyroidism and ophthalmopathy. The TCR beta CDR3 regions underwent amplification using RNA transcripts as the source. First-round RT-PCR with HTBI primers amplified the TCR CDR3 region. From the multiplex PCR reads, TCRdb called clonotypes with MiXCR, one entry per CDR3 protein. The sample lists roughly 700,000 distinct CDR3 sequences, about 18% occurring once. Sequencing was carried out using blood. These TCRs come from a man between 45 and 60 years old with Graves' hyperthyroidism.

The rearrangement joins TRBV7-9 to TRBJ2-7; TRBD2 matches at 8 bases. The CDR3 is made up of 16 amino acids. The junction had 15 bases not matched to a gene; V was cut back by 5 bases and J by 6 bases. Germline-derived CDR1 and CDR2 are SEHNR and FQNEAQ (reference sequence). The CDR3 protein is CASSPSPSGRRLEQYF. DNA of the CDR3: TGTGCCAGCAGCCCCTCCCCAAGCGGGAGACGACTCGAGCAGTACTTC.

The chain has TRBV7-9 and TRBJ1-1; D is ambiguous. There are 12 residues in the CDR3. The V and J ends lost 8 bases and 1 base respectively, with 8 bases between them. Germline values: CDR1 SEHNR, CDR2 FQNEAQ (reference sequence). This CDR3 reads CASRAANTEAFF. Written as DNA, the CDR3 is TGTGCCAGCCGCGCAGCGAACACTGAAGCTTTCTTT.

This clonotype has just a few counts. The chain links TRBV19 to TRBJ2-2; unclear D gene. There are 12 residues in the CDR3. V was shortened by 3 bases and J by 6 bases, with 5 bases between the two germline ends. CDR1 and CDR2 from the germline V gene are LNHDA and SQIVND (reference sequence). CDR3 DNA sequence: TGTGCCAGTAGTATTGGGTCCGGGGAGCTGTTTTTT. It yields the protein CASSIGSGELFF. The full variable domain, completed using reference TRBV19 and TRBJ2-2, is DGGITQSPKYLFRKEGQNVTLSCEQNLNHDAMYWYRQDPGQGLRLIYYSQIVNDFQKGDIAEGYSVSREKKESFPLTVTSAQKNPTAFYLCASSIGSGELFFGEGSRLTVL.

The chain carries TRBV5-1 and TRBJ2-2; 12 positions agree with TRBD1. J gave up 0 bases and V 1 base, and 4 bases lay outside the gene matches. The CDR3 is 18 residues long. Germline values: CDR1 SGHRS, CDR2 YFSETQ. The CDR3 bases are TGCGCCAGCAGCTTGACCGGGACAGGGGGCCCGAACACCGGGGAGCTGTTTTTT. Its protein product is CASSLTGTGGPNTGELFF.

This clonotype has ten or more counts. The chain combines TRBV12-5 with TRBJ1-1; D remains unclear. V shed 1 base and J shed 1 base, with 4 bases lying between them. The CDR3 contains 13 residues. Germline V gene lookup returns CDR1 LGHNT and CDR2 FRNRAP. CDR3 DNA sequence: TGTGCTAGTGGTTTGGCAGGGAACACTGAAGCTTTCTTT. Amino acid sequence: CASGLAGNTEAFF.

The V call is TRBV19, the J call TRBJ1-5; D is perhaps TRBD1 (5 bases). V was pared by 6 bases and J by 4 bases, with 19 bases between. The CDR3 length is 16 residues. From germline, CDR1 is LNHDA and CDR2 SQIVND (reference sequence). In DNA form, the CDR3 reads TGTGCCAGTAGCAATCGGGGCCGAGGCCTAAATCAGCCCCAGCATTTT. Protein: CASSNRGRGLNQPQHF.

In this sample, this clonotype turned up a few times. The chain has TRBV27 and TRBJ2-1, with 9 bases identical to TRBD2. The germline gives CDR1 MNHEY, CDR2 SMNVEV (reference sequence). The CDR3 is made up of 16 amino acids. V lost 2 bases, J lost 10 bases, and 12 bases stayed unmatched. In DNA form, the CDR3 reads TGTGCCAGCAGTTTAGCGGCGGGAGGGCCGACGCGAGAGCAGTTCTTC. It codes for CASSLAAGGPTREQFF.

Ten or more counts support this clonotype. The chain uses TRBV11-2 and TRBJ2-3; TRBD2 is a possible D gene (5 bases). CDR3 size: 16 residues. Germline CDR1 reads SGHAT; CDR2 reads FQNNGV. V was pared by 5 bases and J by 3 bases, with 18 bases between. CDR3: CASSPFWSGRTDTQYF. The CDR3 region has the DNA TGTGCCAGCAGCCCGTTCTGGAGTGGGAGAACAGATACGCAGTATTTT. The full variable domain, with the rest looked up from reference TRBV11-2 and TRBJ2-3, is EAGVAQSPRYKIIEKRQSVAFWCNPISGHATLYWYQQILGQGPKLLIQFQNNGVVDDSQLPKDRFSAERLKGVDSTLKIQPAKLEDSAVYLCASSPFWSGRTDTQYFGPGTRLTVL.

Ten or more counts support this clonotype. This chain connects TRBV11-2 to TRBJ1-1, with 7 bases lining up with TRBD1. The J segment lost 4 bases and the V segment lost 8 bases, leaving 10 bases of the junction unmatched. This CDR3 has 14 residues. Germline V lookup: CDR1 SGHAT, CDR2 FQNNGV. The CDR3 region is CASRALGGGTEAFF. The CDR3 DNA reads TGTGCCAGCCGAGCATTAGGGGGCGGCACTGAAGCTTTCTTT.

This chain connects TRBV5-1 to TRBJ2-2; the D is unclear. Trimming removed 2 bases at V and 5 bases at J, with 7 bases between. This CDR3 is 13 amino acids long. Germline assignment: CDR1 SGHRS and CDR2 YFSETQ. CDR3 sequence (DNA): TGCGCCAGCAGCTTCCTGTGGACCGGGGAGCTGTTTTTT. Translating it yields CASSFLWTGELFF. The variable domain in full, completed from reference TRBV5-1 and TRBJ2-2, reads KAGVTQTPRYLIKTRGQQVTLSCSPISGHRSVSWYQQTPGQGLQFLFEYFSETQRNKGNFPGRFSGRQFSNSRSEMNVSTLELGDSALYLCASSFLWTGELFFGEGSRLTVL.

This clonotype came up many times. CDR3 nucleotides: TGTGCCAGCAGCCCTGCGGTCGGGAGAACTGAAGCTTTCTTT. Its protein product is CASSPAVGRTEAFF. This sequence joins TRBV11-2 and TRBJ1-1; D is undetermined. Trimming left V 5 bases short and J 5 bases short, with 15 bases between. This CDR3 region has 14 residues. Germline V gene sequence: CDR1 SGHAT, CDR2 FQNNGV.

This clonotype was counted only a few times. V and J are TRBV9 and TRBJ2-7; possible D gene TRBD1, 7 bases. The CDR3 has 15 residues. V was pared by 4 bases and J by 2 bases, with 16 bases between. Germline CDR1 and CDR2: SGDLS and YYNGEE. CDR3 in DNA: TGTGCCAGCAGCCCAATGGCAGGGGGGACCTACGAGCAGTACTTC. This encodes CASSPMAGGTYEQYF.

With regard to this clonotype: This may come from a read error, since a much larger clone is one base off. This rearrangement joins TRBV7-9 to TRBJ2-2, with D perhaps being TRBD1 or TRBD2 (6 bases each). Germline CDR1 reads SEHNR; CDR2 reads FQNEAQ (reference sequence). Trimming pared 7 bases from V and 5 bases from J, leaving 17 bases between. This CDR3 region has 15 residues. The CDR3: CASTQEGGDTGELFF. The CDR3 bases are TGTGCCAGCACCCAAGAGGGGGGAGATACCGGGGAGCTGTTTTTT.

This clonotype came up many times. CDR3 nucleotide sequence: TGTGCCAGCAGCGGTAGCGGGTACCAGCGCGAGCAGTACTTC. This translates into CASSGSGYQREQYF. V gene TRBV11-2 combines with J gene TRBJ2-7; 7 positions agree with TRBD2. The CDR3 spans 14 residues. The J segment lost 6 bases and the V segment lost 5 bases, leaving 10 bases of the junction unmatched. Germline V gene sequence: CDR1 SGHAT, CDR2 FQNNGV.

The CDR3 spells CASSLGAGLAGEGSYNEQFF. The CDR3 coding sequence is TGTGCCAGCAGCTTAGGGGCGGGACTAGCGGGAGAAGGCTCCTACAATGAGCAGTTCTTC. This chain joins TRBV7-8 and TRBJ2-1; 14 bases map to TRBD2. Germline values: CDR1 SGHVS, CDR2 FQNEAQ. The CDR3 covers 20 residues. V was pared by 1 base and J by 0 bases, with 8 bases of the junction left unmatched.

This clonotype was seen only a few times. This chain joins TRBV6-2 or TRBV6-3 and TRBJ1-5, with 7 nucleotides matching TRBD1. Looked up from germline, CDR1 is MNHEY and CDR2 is SVGEGT. V trimming: 0 bases; J trimming: 5 bases; junction bases outside the gene matches: 1. The length of the CDR3 is 14 residues. Here the CDR3 reads CASSYSTGDQPQHF. The CDR3 DNA sequence: TGTGCCAGCAGTTACTCAACAGGGGATCAGCCCCAGCATTTT.

This clonotype has a count of ten or more. The rearrangement uses TRBV3-1 and TRBJ2-5; D not resolved. Germline V lookup: CDR1 LGHDT, CDR2 YNNKEL (reference sequence). The CDR3 totals 12 residues. V was shortened by 4 bases and J by 5 bases, with 8 bases between the two germline ends. As DNA, the CDR3 is TGTGCCAGCAGCCGGAATTTGGAGACCCAGTACTTC. Translated: CASSRNLETQYF.

This sequence joins TRBV20-1 and TRBJ2-1, with 13 bases identical to TRBD2. Per the germline V gene, CDR1 is DFQATT and CDR2 is SNEGSKA (reference sequence). This CDR3 is built from 14 residues. Trimming cost V 6 bases and J 2 bases; bases outside gene matches: 1. The CDR3 DNA is TGCAGTGCCGGGACTAGCGGGGCCTACAATGAGCAGTTCTTC. Translated: CSAGTSGAYNEQFF.

This clonotype came up many times. The chain uses TRBV5-1 and TRBJ2-3, with TRBD2 matching 14 bases. V shed 4 bases and J 4 bases; nucleotides not matched to a gene: 5. Germline CDR1 reads SGHRS; CDR2 reads YFSETQ. The CDR3 spans 16 residues. The CDR3 sequence: CASSLGLAGVADTQYF. CDR3 in DNA: TGCGCCAGCAGCCTGGGACTAGCGGGAGTAGCAGATACGCAGTATTTT.